The 7 T cell receptor beta chains below come from one sample, sequenced in a study of T cell repertoires in cytomegalovirus infection. The antigens of these receptors remain unknown. TCRdb re-called the reads through MiXCR, storing one row per CDR3 protein. The top ten hold roughly 50% of the sample, which has about 570,000 distinct CDR3 sequences, approximately 40% seen once. Sequencing was performed on cultured PBMCs, taken from culture after CMV antigen stimulation. The receptor set was obtained from a human donor in good health (CMV status not recorded). Some clones in this sample may be carry-over from other donors' samples.

The chain recombines TRBV6-2 or TRBV6-3 with TRBJ2-1; D unresolved. Per germline, CDR1 MNHEY and CDR2 SVGEGT. V was cut by 0 bases and J by 7 bases, with 7 bases left in between. This CDR3 spans 13 amino acids. Here the CDR3 reads CASSYSTGNEQFF. CDR3 DNA: TGTGCCAGCAGTTACTCGACCGGGAATGAGCAGTTCTTC.

DNA of the CDR3: TGTGCCAGTAGTAACACAGGGAACGGCAATCAGCCCCAGCATTTT. It is translated as CASSNTGNGNQPQHF. The chain couples TRBV19 to TRBJ1-5, with a possible D match to TRBD1 (6 bases). This CDR3 contains 15 residues. Per germline, CDR1 LNHDA and CDR2 SQIVND (reference sequence). V was trimmed by 4 bases and J by 2 bases, leaving 12 bases between them. Full variable domain (outside the CDR3, taken from reference TRBV19 and TRBJ1-5): DGGITQSPKYLFRKEGQNVTLSCEQNLNHDAMYWYRQDPGQGLRLIYYSQIVNDFQKGDIAEGYSVSREKKESFPLTVTSAQKNPTAFYLCASSNTGNGNQPQHFGDGTRLSIL.

This clonotype was counted many times. The rearrangement joins TRBV7-6 to TRBJ1-3; the D gene is possibly TRBD1 (6 bases). The length of the CDR3 is 14 residues. V was shortened by 6 bases and J by 6 bases, with 15 bases between the two germline ends. Per germline, CDR1 SGHVS and CDR2 FNYEAQ. The CDR3 DNA is TGTGCCAGCAGTGCGGGGGACATTGAAAACACCATATATTTT. This sequence encodes CASSAGDIENTIYF.

This clonotype was detected many times. CDR3 in amino acids: CASSLTSGAHRSGNTIYF. The DNA of the CDR3 is TGTGCCAGCAGCTTAACGTCAGGTGCTCATCGGTCCGGAAACACCATATATTTT. V usage is TRBV7-6 and J usage is TRBJ1-3, with no clear D. V shed 2 bases and J shed 4 bases, with 21 bases lying between them. CDR1 is SGHVS, CDR2 FNYEAQ, per germline. The CDR3 contains 18 residues.

This clonotype was seen only a few times. The chain has TRBV2 and TRBJ1-2; no reliable D call. The germline V and J ends were trimmed by 5 bases and 4 bases, with 14 bases remaining between them. The CDR3 spans 14 residues. The germline CDR1 and CDR2 sequences are SNHLY and FYNNEI. This chain's CDR3 is CASSLFDGSYGYTF. DNA of the CDR3: TGTGCCAGCAGTCTCTTCGACGGATCCTATGGCTACACCTTC.

V gene TRBV2 combines with J gene TRBJ1-5; 9 nucleotides align to TRBD1. Germline CDR1 reads SNHLY; CDR2 reads FYNNEI. The V segment lost 4 bases and the J segment 0 bases; nucleotides outside the gene matches: 16. CDR3 length: 20 amino acids. The CDR3 sequence: CASSGAGQGLSTYSNQPQHF. The CDR3 DNA sequence: TGTGCCAGCAGTGGCGCGGGACAGGGTCTTTCTACCTATAGCAATCAGCCCCAGCATTTT. The full variable domain, completed using reference TRBV2 and TRBJ1-5, is EPEVTQTPSHQVTQMGQEVILRCVPISNHLYFYWYRQILGQKVEFLVSFYNNEISEKSEIFDDQFSVERPDGSNFTLKIRSTKLEDSAMYFCASSGAGQGLSTYSNQPQHFGDGTRLSIL.

In its sample, this clonotype was seen a few times. The rearrangement uses TRBV11-2 and TRBJ2-3; no definite D call. The length of the CDR3 is 13 residues. From germline, CDR1 is SGHAT and CDR2 FQNNGV. V was trimmed by 5 bases and J by 2 bases, leaving 8 bases between them. The CDR3 spells CASSGFYTDTQYF. The CDR3, as DNA: TGTGCCAGCAGCGGTTTCTACACAGATACGCAGTATTTT.